Given below is one T cell receptor (beta chain) in context. According to the study, genomic DNA was the template for TCR beta VDJ and CDR3 profiling. TCRdb ran MiXCR on the reads and lists one entry per CDR3 protein. In the table there are hundreds of thousands of distinct CDR3 sequences, about a third of which are singletons. The record originates from a study of CD8+CD57+ T cells in acquired aplastic anemia. Study information: The sorted CD4+ and CD8+ cells yielded an average approximately 3.3 ug of DNA.

V was pared by 2 bases and J by 4 bases, with 9 bases between. Germline CDR1 reads MNHEY; CDR2 reads SMNVEV (reference sequence). CDR3 length equals 14 residues. All patients picked for sequencing had shown, by flow cytometry, an expansion of CD8+CD57+ cells. There were no patients without severe acquired aplastic anemia. This sequence joins TRBV27 and TRBJ1-3, with D possibly TRBD1 on 6 matching bases. The receptor was isolated from a human donor with aplastic anemia. The sequencing sample was made of sorted CD4+, CD8+, or CD8+CD57+ T cells (not recorded which) from PBMCs. Here the CDR3 DNA reads TGTGCCAGCAGTTTACAGGGGAAAGGAAACACCATATATTTT. Translated: CASSLQGKGNTIYF.